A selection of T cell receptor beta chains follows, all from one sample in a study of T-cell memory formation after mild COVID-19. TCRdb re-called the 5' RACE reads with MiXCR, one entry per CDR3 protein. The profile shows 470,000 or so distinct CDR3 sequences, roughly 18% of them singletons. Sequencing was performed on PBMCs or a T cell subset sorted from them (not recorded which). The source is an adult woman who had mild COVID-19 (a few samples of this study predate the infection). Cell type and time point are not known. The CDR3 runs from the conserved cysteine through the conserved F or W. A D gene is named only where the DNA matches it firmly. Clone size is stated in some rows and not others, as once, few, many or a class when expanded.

TGTGCCAGCAGGACCGGGCGATCACGCACTAGCACAGATACGCAGTATTTT	CASRTGRSRTSTDTQYF	NA	NA	TRBV6-1	TRBJ2-3
TGTGCCAGCAGTCCATCGGGGACTAGCGGGGGAACAGATACGCAGTATTTT	CASSPSGTSGGTDTQYF	few	TRBD2	TRBV5-4	TRBJ2-3
TGCGCCAGCAGCGTCGGGACAGTGAGGGGCGAGCAGTACTTC	CASSVGTVRGEQYF	NA	TRBD1	TRBV5-1	TRBJ2-7
TGTGCCAGCAGCTTGACGGGACTAGCGGGGAACTACAATGAGCAGTTCTTC	CASSLTGLAGNYNEQFF	NA	TRBD2	TRBV5-6	TRBJ2-1
TGTGCCATCAGTGTACTAGGGGACGAGCAGTACTTC	CAISVLGDEQYF	many	NA	TRBV10-3	TRBJ2-7
TGTGCCAGCAGCCAACACCGACAGGGCTTTACGTCCGGGGAGCTGTTTTTT	CASSQHRQGFTSGELFF	few	TRBD1	TRBV6-2/TRBV6-3	TRBJ2-2
TGTGCCAGCAGCTTCGGAAAGGGGTACAATGAGCAGTTCTTC	CASSFGKGYNEQFF	NA	NA	TRBV5-6	TRBJ2-1
TGCAGCGTTGGCGGGGGGAGGTTGGCTGCTTTCTTT	CSVGGGRLAAFF	few	NA	TRBV29-1	TRBJ1-1
TGTGCCAGCAGCTTAGGCAGCTTGAACACTGAAGCTTTCTTT	CASSLGSLNTEAFF	NA	NA	TRBV7-9	TRBJ1-1
TGTGCCTGGAGTTCTGGGGACAGGGCTACGTTCTTC	CAWSSGDRATFF	NA	TRBD1	TRBV30	TRBJ2-1
TGCAGCGTTGAACAGGGGCAAGTGAACACTGAAGCTTTCTTT	CSVEQGQVNTEAFF	few	NA	TRBV29-1	TRBJ1-1
TGCGCCAGCAGCTTGACACGCGGCTCGTACTATGGCTACACCTTC	CASSLTRGSYYGYTF	few	NA	TRBV5-1	TRBJ1-2
TGTGCCAGCAGTGAAGGTTCAGATAACAATGAGCAGTTCTTC	CASSEGSDNNEQFF	many	NA	TRBV25-1	TRBJ2-1
TGTGCCAGCAATATCGACAGAAGCTCCTACGAGCAGTACTTC	CASNIDRSSYEQYF	NA	NA	TRBV12-3/TRBV12-4	TRBJ2-7
NA	CASSWGTGAGEVTFF	few	NA	TRBV5-1	TRBJ1-1
TGCAGCGTTGAAGACCATGTAGACAGTTCCTATGGCGGCTACACCTTC	CSVEDHVDSSYGGYTF	few	NA	TRBV29-1	TRBJ1-2
TGCGCCAGCAGCGCGGACAGGCCAATTAACTATGGCTACACCTTC	CASSADRPINYGYTF	NA	TRBD1	TRBV5-1	TRBJ1-2
TGTGCCAGCAGTCCGACCAGGACAGGGAAGGTGAACACTGAAGCTTTCTTT	CASSPTRTGKVNTEAFF	NA	TRBD1	TRBV27	TRBJ1-1
TGTGCCAGCAGTCTAGGGACAGGGATCGGAGAGACCCAGTACTTC	CASSLGTGIGETQYF	NA	TRBD1	TRBV6-2/TRBV6-3	TRBJ2-5
TGTGCCATCAGGAGGGGGGAGAAGGATACGCAGTATTTT	CAIRRGEKDTQYF	NA	NA	TRBV10-3	TRBJ2-3
TGTGCCAGCAGCCAAGGGACAGGGGGCCCGGAGACCCAGTACTTC	CASSQGTGGPETQYF	NA	TRBD1	TRBV3-1	TRBJ2-5
TGTGCCAGCAGCTTAGAGGGAATACAAGGTTCACCCCTCCACTTT	CASSLEGIQGSPLHF	NA	NA	TRBV7-2	TRBJ1-6
TGTGCCAGCAGACTTACAGGGGGCTGGTCCTACAATGAGCAGTTCTTC	CASRLTGGWSYNEQFF	few	TRBD1	TRBV6-5	TRBJ2-1
TGCAGTACCCCGGGACAGGGTTCCTACGAGCAGTACTTC	CSTPGQGSYEQYF	NA	TRBD1	TRBV20-1	TRBJ2-7
TGTGCCAGCAGCCATGCAGGCAGGGCCCAACCCTACGAGCAGTACTTC	CASSHAGRAQPYEQYF	NA	NA	TRBV3-1	TRBJ2-7
TGTGCCAGCAGCTTGTGGGAGGGCGAGACCCAGTACTTC	CASSLWEGETQYF	NA	TRBD2	TRBV5-5	TRBJ2-5
TGCGCCAGCAGCTCCGCCCGACAGGGGCTAATTAACACCTACGAGCAGTACTTC	CASSSARQGLINTYEQYF	NA	TRBD1	TRBV4-1	TRBJ2-7
TGTGCCAGCAGCGTAATTGGGCAGAACACCTGGGAGCTGTTTTTT	CASSVIGQNTWELFF	NA	NA	TRBV9	TRBJ2-2
TGCAGTGGCTATTCACTAGCCAAAAACATTCAGTACTTC	CSGYSLAKNIQYF	few	NA	TRBV20-1	TRBJ2-4
TGTGCCAGCAGCTATTCGAATAGCTATGGCTACACCTTC	CASSYSNSYGYTF	few	NA	TRBV6-5	TRBJ1-2
TGTGCCAGCAGCTACAGTATGGCTAGCGGGAGTACTGAGCAGTTCTTC	CASSYSMASGSTEQFF	NA	TRBD2	TRBV3-1	TRBJ2-1
TGTGCCAGCAGCTTAGTTGGGCAGGAAAATTCCTACGAGCAGTACTTC	CASSLVGQENSYEQYF	many	NA	TRBV7-9	TRBJ2-7
TGTGCCAGCAGTGGTTCGGTTAGCGGGGGGTTTAAGACCCAGTACTTC	CASSGSVSGGFKTQYF	few	TRBD2	TRBV27	TRBJ2-5
TGTGCCAGCAGCTCCACCGGGCTAAGCCGCGGGGCGTACACAGATACGCAGTATTTT	CASSSTGLSRGAYTDTQYF	NA	NA	TRBV7-8	TRBJ2-3
TGCGCCAGCAGCTTGGAGGGGGGCAAGCCGCGGTACGAGCAGTACTTC	CASSLEGGKPRYEQYF	NA	NA	TRBV5-1	TRBJ2-7
TGTGCCAGCAGCGCAAGCGGGGGGGCGGGAGAGACCCAGTACTTC	CASSASGGAGETQYF	many	TRBD2	TRBV9	TRBJ2-5
TGTGCCAGTCATCGAGTTGCAGATACGCAGTATTTT	CASHRVADTQYF	few	NA	TRBV6-6	TRBJ2-3
TGTGCCAGCTTTGGGACTAGCGGGAGACGGGAGCAGTACTTC	CASFGTSGRREQYF	NA	TRBD2	TRBV2	TRBJ2-7
TGTGCCATCAGTGAGAGGGGGAATACAGGGGACAAGGGGATTCAGTACTTC	CAISERGNTGDKGIQYF	many	TRBD1	TRBV10-3	TRBJ2-4
TGCGCCAGCAGCTCGGGACAGGGGCCGACCTACGAGCAGTACTTC	CASSSGQGPTYEQYF	few	TRBD1	TRBV5-1	TRBJ2-7
TGCGCCAGCAGCCAAGATCTGAGGCCCCAAGAGACCCAGTACTTC	CASSQDLRPQETQYF	NA	NA	TRBV4-3	TRBJ2-5
TGCGCCAGCAGCCAGGGACAGGGGGCAGGCTATGAGCAGTTCTTC	CASSQGQGAGYEQFF	few	TRBD1	TRBV4-1	TRBJ2-1
TGTGCCAGCAGCTTAATGGGGTCTAGCGTCTACAATGAGCAGTTCTTC	CASSLMGSSVYNEQFF	few	NA	TRBV7-3	TRBJ2-1
TGTGCCATCAGTGAGTCCCGGGACAGTCGCAATCAGCCCCAGCATTTT	CAISESRDSRNQPQHF	few	TRBD1	TRBV10-3	TRBJ1-5
TGTGCCAGCAGAGCCGGGACAGGGATGCAGTTCTTC	CASRAGTGMQFF	few	TRBD1	TRBV7-2	TRBJ2-1
TGTGCCAGCAGCCTAACTACTCTAGCGATCACGCAGTATTTT	CASSLTTLAITQYF	NA	NA	TRBV6-5	TRBJ2-3
TGTGCCTGGAGTGTACTCGGGGTTAGCGAGCAGTACTTC	CAWSVLGVSEQYF	NA	NA	TRBV30	TRBJ2-7
TGTGCCAGTAGTCGTTCCGGGGGAACAAGTCAAGAGACCCAGTACTTC	CASSRSGGTSQETQYF	NA	NA	TRBV19	TRBJ2-5
TGTGCCAGCAGTCGGATAGGGGGACCCCTCCACTTT	CASSRIGGPLHF	NA	NA	TRBV2	TRBJ1-6
TGTGCCAGCACCTTAGGGGTAGCGGGGGTAAATGAGCAGTTCTTC	CASTLGVAGVNEQFF	many	TRBD2	TRBV12-3/TRBV12-4	TRBJ2-1
TGTGCCAGCACCCTTGGAAGCGGGGGCACAGATACGCAGTATTTT	CASTLGSGGTDTQYF	NA	TRBD2	TRBV7-9	TRBJ2-3
TGTGCCAGCAGTTCTGACCCAGGAACGAATTCACCCCTCCACTTT	CASSSDPGTNSPLHF	NA	NA	TRBV2	TRBJ1-6
TGCGCCAGCAGCTCCCCCCCGGGGGGAAGGACAGATACGCAGTATTTT	CASSSPPGGRTDTQYF	NA	TRBD2	TRBV5-1	TRBJ2-3
TGTGCCAGCAGTTTAATCGTGGGGACCCAGTACTTC	CASSLIVGTQYF	few	NA	TRBV12-3/TRBV12-4	TRBJ2-5